This T cell receptor beta chain was obtained from a study of shared clonotypes between healthy human individuals. Across the whole study: Donor ages ranged 18 to 49 years: a couple of women, a few men. A donor's plate count was three for CD4 naive and three for CD4 memory; CD8 naive had two and CD8 memory one.

Naive CD8 cells, CD45RO-negative and positively selected for CCR7, excluded terminally differentiated effector memory CD45RA+ cells. Germline V gene lookup returns CDR1 MNHEY and CDR2 SVGAGI. Trimming took 10 bases from V and 4 from J; bases not matched to a gene: 5. This CDR3 comprises 13 residues. Study findings and constraints: It was the non-shared clonotypes that had lower generation probabilities than clonotypes shared by all four donors.

About this clone: The antigen is not known.

The assay used deep level. Produced via immunoSEQ multiplex PCR; TCRdb's table is partial and in-frame only. The sample lists about 2 million clones; roughly 94% were seen once. Sequencing was done on a sample of naive CD8+ T cells sorted from blood. This chain uses TRBV6-5 with TRBJ2-2, with 8 bases identical to TRBD2. This clonotype was obtained from a young man in good health. CDR3 residues: CATLTSATGELFF. The CDR3 region has the DNA TGTGCCACTTTGACTAGCGCCACCGGGGAGCTGTTTTTT.